This is a list of T cell receptor beta chains from one sample in a study of human T cells and chemical hapten exposure. TCRdb ran MiXCR on the RACE reads and lists one entry per CDR3 protein. The sample lists about 180,000 distinct CDR3 sequences; around 30% were seen once. The sequenced sample was whole blood, obtained in connection with sensitization to the hapten diphenylcyclopropenone (DPC). The origin of the receptors is a woman between 25 and 40 years old with alopecia areata. Some clones in this sample may be carry-over from other donors' samples. CDR3s include the opening cysteine and the closing phenylalanine or tryptophan. A D gene is named only where the DNA matches it firmly. The size of a clone is reported for some rows only, either as once, few or many, or as a class for expanded clones.

abundance: .
d_gene: .
v_gene: TRBV11-2
j_gene: TRBJ1-1
CDR3aa: CASSLKRNTEAFF
CDR3nt: TGTGCCAGCAGCTTAAAGAGGAACACTGAAGCTTTCTTT

abundance: few
d_gene: .
v_gene: TRBV6-6
j_gene: TRBJ1-1
CDR3aa: CASSYSPWNTEAFF
CDR3nt: TGTGCCAGCAGTTACTCCCCTTGGAACACTGAAGCTTTCTTT

abundance: few
d_gene: .
v_gene: TRBV5-4
j_gene: TRBJ1-2
CDR3aa: CASSLATVNYGYTF
CDR3nt: TGTGCCAGCAGCTTGGCGACAGTTAACTATGGCTACACCTTC

abundance: .
d_gene: .
v_gene: TRBV29-1
j_gene: TRBJ1-3
CDR3aa: CSVSGGVSGNTIYF
CDR3nt: TGCAGCGTTAGTGGAGGGGTCTCTGGAAACACCATATATTTT

abundance: .
d_gene: .
v_gene: TRBV29-1
j_gene: TRBJ1-1
CDR3aa: CSVEEGATHAFF
CDR3nt: TGCAGCGTTGAAGAGGGGGCGACGCACGCTTTCTTT

abundance: .
d_gene: .
v_gene: TRBV6-1
j_gene: TRBJ2-3
CDR3aa: CASSLIFGAPDTQYF
CDR3nt: TGTGCCAGCAGTCTCATCTTTGGAGCGCCAGATACGCAGTATTTT

abundance: .
d_gene: TRBD1
v_gene: TRBV10-3
j_gene: TRBJ2-2
CDR3aa: CAITEERTGGTGELFF
CDR3nt: TGTGCCATTACCGAAGAAAGGACAGGGGGGACCGGGGAGCTGTTTTTT

abundance: .
d_gene: .
v_gene: TRBV10-3
j_gene: TRBJ2-3
CDR3aa: CATRPQSTPDTQYF
CDR3nt: TGTGCCACCCGCCCCCAGTCCACCCCAGATACGCAGTATTTT

abundance: .
d_gene: TRBD2
v_gene: TRBV3-1
j_gene: TRBJ2-5
CDR3aa: CASSPERERKTQYF
CDR3nt: TGTGCCAGCAGCCCAGAGCGGGAGAGGAAGACCCAGTACTTC

abundance: .
d_gene: .
v_gene: TRBV11-2
j_gene: TRBJ1-2
CDR3aa: CASSLSERYGYTF
CDR3nt: TGTGCCAGCAGCTTATCGGAGCGGTATGGCTACACCTTC

abundance: .
d_gene: .
v_gene: TRBV9
j_gene: TRBJ2-5
CDR3aa: CASSLNSGVGQETQYF
CDR3nt: TGTGCCAGCAGCCTAAATTCAGGGGTTGGTCAAGAGACCCAGTACTTC

abundance: few
d_gene: .
v_gene: TRBV28
j_gene: TRBJ2-2
CDR3aa: CASSFFINGELFF
CDR3nt: TGTGCCAGCAGTTTTTTCATAAACGGGGAGCTGTTTTTT

abundance: .
d_gene: .
v_gene: TRBV18
j_gene: TRBJ1-3
CDR3aa: CASHERRRTDSGNTIYF
CDR3nt: TGTGCCAGCCACGAAAGACGGAGGACAGACTCTGGAAACACCATATATTTT

abundance: .
d_gene: .
v_gene: TRBV7-2
j_gene: TRBJ1-1
CDR3aa: CASSPPGYWAFF
CDR3nt: TGTGCCAGCAGCCCCCCGGGATATTGGGCTTTCTTT

abundance: few
d_gene: .
v_gene: TRBV20-1
j_gene: TRBJ2-3
CDR3aa: CSVGTPQRDTQYF
CDR3nt: TGCAGTGTCGGGACCCCTCAACGGGATACGCAGTATTTT

abundance: few
d_gene: .
v_gene: TRBV6-2/TRBV6-3
j_gene: TRBJ2-1
CDR3aa: CASKPGPQRGRYGEQFF
CDR3nt: TGTGCCAGCAAACCGGGACCCCAGAGGGGCCGATACGGTGAGCAGTTCTTC

abundance: once
d_gene: .
v_gene: TRBV5-1
j_gene: TRBJ2-3
CDR3aa: CASSLEARITSTDTQYF
CDR3nt: TGCGCCAGCAGCTTGGAGGCCAGGATTACTAGCACAGATACGCAGTATTTT

abundance: .
d_gene: .
v_gene: TRBV7-9
j_gene: TRBJ2-1
CDR3aa: CASSLLTGQRDEQFF
CDR3nt: TGTGCCAGCAGCTTACTAACGGGACAGCGGGATGAGCAGTTCTTC

abundance: .
d_gene: TRBD1
v_gene: TRBV10-3
j_gene: TRBJ2-7
CDR3aa: CAISAGTGASEQYF
CDR3nt: TGTGCCATCAGTGCCGGGACAGGGGCTAGCGAGCAGTACTTC

abundance: .
d_gene: .
v_gene: TRBV7-2
j_gene: TRBJ1-2
CDR3aa: CASSFGGGLYGYTF
CDR3nt: TGTGCCAGCAGCTTTGGGGGGGGACTCTATGGCTACACCTTC

abundance: .
d_gene: .
v_gene: TRBV7-2
j_gene: TRBJ2-1
CDR3aa: CASSRGQSSYNEQFF
CDR3nt: TGTGCCAGCTCACGGGGACAAAGCTCCTACAATGAGCAGTTCTTC

abundance: .
d_gene: TRBD1
v_gene: TRBV6-5
j_gene: TRBJ2-3
CDR3aa: CASNLQGGGIDTQYF
CDR3nt: TGTGCCAGCAACCTACAGGGGGGCGGAATAGATACGCAGTATTTT

abundance: .
d_gene: .
v_gene: TRBV6-5
j_gene: TRBJ1-2
CDR3aa: CASSRSLVGYGYTF
CDR3nt: TGTGCCAGCAGTCGATCCCTAGTAGGCTATGGCTACACCTTC

abundance: .
d_gene: TRBD2
v_gene: TRBV5-1
j_gene: TRBJ2-7
CDR3aa: CASSSTGLAGDEQYF
CDR3nt: TGCGCCAGCAGCTCGACCGGACTAGCGGGAGACGAGCAGTACTTC

abundance: few
d_gene: .
v_gene: TRBV20-1
j_gene: TRBJ2-5
CDR3aa: CSARGGETQYF
CDR3nt: TGCAGTGCTAGAGGTGGGGAGACCCAGTACTTC

abundance: .
d_gene: TRBD1
v_gene: TRBV5-6
j_gene: TRBJ1-5
CDR3aa: CASSLNRGQGNQPQHF
CDR3nt: TGTGCCAGCAGCTTGAACAGGGGGCAGGGCAATCAGCCCCAGCATTTT

abundance: many
d_gene: TRBD1
v_gene: TRBV28
j_gene: TRBJ2-7
CDR3aa: CASSPTGGGYEQYF
CDR3nt: TGTGCCAGCAGTCCAACAGGGGGCGGCTACGAGCAGTACTTC

abundance: .
d_gene: TRBD1
v_gene: TRBV7-2
j_gene: TRBJ1-4
CDR3aa: CASSSNPGGAGEKLFF
CDR3nt: TGTGCCAGCAGCTCCAATCCAGGGGGCGCGGGTGAAAAACTGTTTTTT

abundance: few
d_gene: .
v_gene: TRBV7-2
j_gene: TRBJ1-1
CDR3aa: CASSLGVGSTEAFF
CDR3nt: TGTGCCAGCAGCTTAGGGGTGGGGTCCACTGAAGCTTTCTTT

abundance: .
d_gene: .
v_gene: TRBV5-4
j_gene: TRBJ2-1
CDR3aa: CASSSGYLSYNEQFF
CDR3nt: TGTGCCAGCAGCTCGGGCTATCTCTCCTACAATGAGCAGTTCTTC

abundance: .
d_gene: .
v_gene: TRBV5-1
j_gene: TRBJ1-5
CDR3aa: CASTCRRVQPQHF
CDR3nt: TGCGCCAGCACCTGTCGCAGGGTTCAGCCCCAGCATTTT

abundance: .
d_gene: .
v_gene: TRBV20-1
j_gene: TRBJ1-3
CDR3aa: CSAMKGSGNTIYF
CDR3nt: TGCAGTGCTATGAAGGGCTCTGGAAACACCATATATTTT

abundance: .
d_gene: .
v_gene: TRBV7-2
j_gene: TRBJ2-1
CDR3aa: CASREAGPYNEQFF
CDR3nt: TGTGCCAGCAGGGAAGCGGGTCCCTACAATGAGCAGTTCTTC

abundance: .
d_gene: .
v_gene: TRBV6-2/TRBV6-3
j_gene: TRBJ2-1
CDR3aa: CASSYARAYNEQFF
CDR3nt: TGTGCCAGCAGTTACGCGAGGGCCTACAATGAGCAGTTCTTC

abundance: few
d_gene: .
v_gene: TRBV4-1
j_gene: TRBJ1-1
CDR3aa: CASSQDREAFF
CDR3nt: TGCGCCAGCAGCCAAGACAGGGAAGCTTTCTTT

abundance: .
d_gene: .
v_gene: TRBV7-8
j_gene: TRBJ2-1
CDR3aa: CASSSLSRGRRRNEQFF
CDR3nt: TGTGCCAGCAGCTCCTTATCCAGGGGGAGGAGGAGAAATGAGCAGTTCTTC

abundance: .
d_gene: .
v_gene: TRBV30
j_gene: TRBJ1-4
CDR3aa: CAWAPGNEKLFF
CDR3nt: TGTGCCTGGGCACCGGGCAATGAAAAACTGTTTTTT

abundance: few
d_gene: .
v_gene: TRBV28
j_gene: TRBJ1-3
CDR3aa: CASSSGGRNTIYF
CDR3nt: TGTGCCAGCAGCTCCGGTGGACGAAACACCATATATTTT

abundance: few
d_gene: .
v_gene: TRBV4-3
j_gene: TRBJ1-6
CDR3aa: CASSQDWNSPLHF
CDR3nt: TGCGCCAGCAGCCAAGATTGGAATTCACCCCTCCACTTT

abundance: .
d_gene: .
v_gene: TRBV27
j_gene: TRBJ1-6
CDR3aa: CASPSRVRYNSPLHF
CDR3nt: TGTGCCAGCCCCTCGAGGGTGCGCTATAATTCACCCCTCCACTTT

abundance: .
d_gene: TRBD2
v_gene: TRBV27
j_gene: TRBJ2-7
CDR3aa: CASSYTGLSVPEQYF
CDR3nt: TGTGCCAGCAGTTATACGGGACTATCCGTCCCCGAGCAGTACTTC